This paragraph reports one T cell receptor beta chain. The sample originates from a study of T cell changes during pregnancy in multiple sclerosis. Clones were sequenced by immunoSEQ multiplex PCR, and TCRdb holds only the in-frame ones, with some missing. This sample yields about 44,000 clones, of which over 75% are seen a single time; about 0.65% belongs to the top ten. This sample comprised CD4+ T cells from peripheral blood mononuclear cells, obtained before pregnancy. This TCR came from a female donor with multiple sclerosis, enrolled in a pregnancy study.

CDR3 amino acids: CASSTSGSYNEQFF. In DNA, the CDR3 is TGTGCCAGTAGTACTAGCGGGAGCTACAATGAGCAGTTCTTC. The chain couples TRBV19 to TRBJ2-1, with 10 bases identical to TRBD2. V lost 4 bases to trimming and J lost 3 bases; unmatched junction nucleotides: 0. The CDR3 totals 14 residues. Germline V gene data show CDR1 as LNHDA and CDR2 as SQIVND (reference sequence).